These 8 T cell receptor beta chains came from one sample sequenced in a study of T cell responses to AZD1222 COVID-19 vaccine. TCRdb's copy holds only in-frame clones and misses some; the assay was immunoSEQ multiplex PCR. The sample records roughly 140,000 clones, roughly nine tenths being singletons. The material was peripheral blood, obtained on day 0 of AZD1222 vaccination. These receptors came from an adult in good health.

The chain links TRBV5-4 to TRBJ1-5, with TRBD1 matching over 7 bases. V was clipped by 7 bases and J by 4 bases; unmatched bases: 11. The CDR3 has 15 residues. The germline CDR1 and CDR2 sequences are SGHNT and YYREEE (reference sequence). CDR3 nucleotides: TGTGCCAGCTCTTACTGGGGACAGAAAAATCAGCCCCAGCATTTT. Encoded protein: CASSYWGQKNQPQHF.

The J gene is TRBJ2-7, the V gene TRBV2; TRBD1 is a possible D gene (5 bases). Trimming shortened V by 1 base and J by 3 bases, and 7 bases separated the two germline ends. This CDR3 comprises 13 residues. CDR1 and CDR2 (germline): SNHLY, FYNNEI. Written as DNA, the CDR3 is TGTGCCAGCAGTGAAGTGGACATCTACGAGCAGTACTTC. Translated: CASSEVDIYEQYF.

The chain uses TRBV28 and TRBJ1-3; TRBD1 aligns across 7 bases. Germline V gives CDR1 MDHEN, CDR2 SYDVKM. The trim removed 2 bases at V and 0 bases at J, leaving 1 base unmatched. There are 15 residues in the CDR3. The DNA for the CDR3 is TGTGCCAGCAGTTTAGACAGGGCCTCTGGAAACACCATATATTTT. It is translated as CASSLDRASGNTIYF.

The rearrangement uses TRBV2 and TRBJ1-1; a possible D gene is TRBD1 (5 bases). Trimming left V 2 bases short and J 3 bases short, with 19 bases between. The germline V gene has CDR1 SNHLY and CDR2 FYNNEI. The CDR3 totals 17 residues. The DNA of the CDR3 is TGTGCCAGCAGTGAATGGGGGGTGGAGGTTAGGGACACTGAAGCTTTCTTT. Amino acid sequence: CASSEWGVEVRDTEAFF.

Written as DNA, the CDR3 is TGTGCCAGCAGCGTAGTAGGGGTCACCGGGGAGCTGTTTTTT. Its protein product is CASSVVGVTGELFF. V usage is TRBV9 and J usage is TRBJ2-2; tentative D call: TRBD1 (5 bases). This CDR3 has 14 amino acids. CDR1 is SGDLS, CDR2 YYNGEE, per germline. V dropped 0 bases and J dropped 4 bases, with 7 bases sitting between them.

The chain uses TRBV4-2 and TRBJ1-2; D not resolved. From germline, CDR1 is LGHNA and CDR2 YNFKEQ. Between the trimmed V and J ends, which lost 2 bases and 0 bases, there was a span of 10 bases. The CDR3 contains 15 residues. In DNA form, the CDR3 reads TGTGCCAGCAGCCAAATCCTCGGTGCTAACTATGGCTACACCTTC. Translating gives CASSQILGANYGYTF.

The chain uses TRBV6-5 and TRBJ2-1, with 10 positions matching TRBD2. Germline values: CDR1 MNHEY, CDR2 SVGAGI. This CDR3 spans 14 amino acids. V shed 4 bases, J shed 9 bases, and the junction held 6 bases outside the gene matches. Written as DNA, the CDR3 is TGTGCCAGCAGTTTGGCTAGCGGGGGTAGTGAGCAGTTCTTC. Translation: CASSLASGGSEQFF.

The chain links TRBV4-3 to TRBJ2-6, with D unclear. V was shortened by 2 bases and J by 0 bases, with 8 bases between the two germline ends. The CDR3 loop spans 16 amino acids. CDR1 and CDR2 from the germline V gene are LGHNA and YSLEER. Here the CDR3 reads CASSQLRDSGANVLTF. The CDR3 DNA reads TGCGCCAGCAGCCAATTAAGGGACTCTGGGGCCAACGTCCTGACTTTC.